These 31 T cell receptor beta chains were all obtained from the same sample, sequenced in a study of cytomegalovirus exposure and HLA in healthy donors. This PCR relied on a set of 60 Vbeta primers and 13 Jbeta primers. Sequenced by immunoSEQ multiplex PCR; TCRdb stores in-frame clones only, minus some. Found here are more than 95,000 clones, over 75% of them singletons; the top ten hold more than 10%. Sequenced: PBMCs. These receptors were taken from a woman aged 40 to 50 in good health and CMV-seropositive.

This sequence joins TRBV11-2 and TRBJ2-1; 8 nucleotides match TRBD2. Germline CDR1 SGHAT, CDR2 FQNNGV. The J segment lost 6 bases and the V segment lost 4 bases, leaving 14 bases of the junction unmatched. The CDR3 totals 17 residues. The CDR3 DNA is TGTGCCAGCAGCTCAGTGGTAGCGGGAAGGAGGGGCAATGAGCAGTTCTTC. Translated, it gives CASSSVVAGRRGNEQFF.

V usage is TRBV6-4 and J usage is TRBJ2-7; D is possibly TRBD1 (6 bases). Trimming cost V 2 bases and J 1 base, with 18 bases left between them. The CDR3 runs to 17 residues. Per germline, CDR1 MRHNA and CDR2 SNTAGT. CDR3 loop: CASSDENLRTASYEQYF. CDR3 sequence (DNA): TGTGCCAGCAGTGACGAAAACTTACGGACAGCTTCCTACGAGCAGTACTTC.

The genes are TRBV6-6 and TRBJ1-1, with TRBD1 as a possible D gene (5 bases). Germline CDR1 MNHNY, CDR2 SVGAGI (reference sequence). The CDR3 sequence is 13 residues long. The V and J ends lost 5 bases and 1 base respectively, with 8 bases between them. CDR3 nucleotide sequence: TGTGCCAGCAGTAGACAGTGGAACACTGAAGCTTTCTTT. The encoded protein is CASSRQWNTEAFF.

The chain carries TRBV19 and TRBJ1-1; tentative D call: TRBD1 (5 bases). With 5 bases removed from V and 5 bases from J, the gap between germline ends came to 15 bases. The CDR3 covers 14 residues. Germline loops: CDR1 LNHDA, CDR2 SQIVND (reference sequence). This CDR3 is CASSGDFPGTEAFF. The CDR3 nucleotides are TGTGCCAGTAGTGGGGACTTCCCGGGGACTGAAGCTTTCTTT.

The chain combines TRBV19 with TRBJ1-1; possible D gene TRBD1, 6 bases. The CDR3 spans 15 residues. The germline V gene encodes CDR1 LNHDA and CDR2 SQIVND (reference sequence). V was pared by 5 bases and J by 1 base, with 14 bases between. The CDR3 region is CASSSPGQRNTEAFF. CDR3 coding DNA: TGTGCCAGTAGTTCACCTGGACAGAGGAACACTGAAGCTTTCTTT.

This clone occurred once. V and J are TRBV6-6 and TRBJ1-1, with D hard to call. CDR1 and CDR2 from the germline V gene are MNHNY and SVGAGI (reference sequence). V was clipped by 5 bases and J by 0 bases, with 10 bases between them. This CDR3 has 14 amino acids. The CDR3 sequence: CASSEVSMNTEAFF. The CDR3 region has the DNA TGTGCCAGCAGTGAGGTCAGCATGAACACTGAAGCTTTCTTT.

Many counts were recorded for this clone. The V and J genes are TRBV7-3 and TRBJ1-2; no definite D call. This CDR3 region has 13 residues. Deletions cut 2 bases from V and 4 bases from J, with 8 bases between. The germline gives CDR1 SGHTA, CDR2 FQGTGA. Here the CDR3 DNA reads TGTGCCAGCAGCTTACAGGAGGGCTATGGCTACACCTTC. Translated: CASSLQEGYGYTF.

This chain connects TRBV7-9 to TRBJ2-7, with 9 positions matching TRBD1. Trimming took 4 bases from V and 2 from J; bases not matched to a gene: 9. The V gene's germline CDR1 is SEHNR and CDR2 FQNEAQ (reference sequence). The CDR3 extends over 16 amino acids. CDR3 loop: CASSSNRDRDPYEQYF. In DNA, the CDR3 is TGTGCCAGCAGCTCAAATCGGGACAGGGACCCCTACGAGCAGTACTTC.

CDR3 in amino acids: CSSRGGRTQYF. CDR3 nucleotide sequence: TGCAGTTCAAGAGGGGGCCGTACGCAGTATTTT. This chain uses TRBV20-1 with TRBJ2-3, with 7 bases lining up with TRBD1. Germline V gene lookup returns CDR1 DFQATT and CDR2 SNEGSKA (reference sequence). The CDR3 runs to 11 residues. J lost 8 bases, V lost 8 bases, and 7 bases had no gene match.

This rearrangement joins TRBV19 to TRBJ1-1; a possible D gene is TRBD1 (6 bases). The length of the CDR3 is 14 residues. The germline gives CDR1 LNHDA, CDR2 SQIVND (reference sequence). V dropped 4 bases and J dropped 6 bases, with 15 bases sitting between them. This CDR3 reads CASSRAGDISEAFF. The CDR3 DNA reads TGTGCCAGTAGTAGGGCAGGGGATATCTCTGAAGCTTTCTTT.

V usage is TRBV7-9 and J usage is TRBJ2-1, with 13 bases matching TRBD2. This CDR3 has 18 amino acids. V lost 4 bases and J lost 0; bases outside the gene matches: 6. Germline values: CDR1 SEHNR, CDR2 FQNEAQ (reference sequence). The CDR3, as DNA: TGTGCCAGCAGCTCCACCCGGACTAGCGGGAGCTCCTACAATGAGCAGTTCTTC. Its translation: CASSSTRTSGSSYNEQFF.

The chain joins TRBV28 to TRBJ2-2, with 7 bases fitting TRBD1. The length of the CDR3 is 13 residues. Trimming took 6 bases from V and 7 from J; bases not matched to a gene: 5. CDR1 MDHEN and CDR2 SYDVKM come from the germline V gene. In nucleotides, the CDR3 is TGTGCCAGCAGGTCAGGGGGAGTCGGGGAGCTGTTTTTT. This codes for CASRSGGVGELFF.

This clone showed up just a few times. The chain uses TRBV6-6 and TRBJ1-4; D possibly corresponds to TRBD1 (5 bases). With 2 bases removed from V and 7 bases from J, the gap between germline ends came to 17 bases. Per the germline V gene, CDR1 is MNHNY and CDR2 is SVGAGI (reference sequence). The CDR3 runs 16 residues. The CDR3 loop reads CASSYVQGSGSEKLFF. Written as DNA, the CDR3 is TGTGCCAGCAGTTACGTTCAGGGATCCGGGAGTGAAAAACTGTTTTTT.

This clone was observed a handful of times. The chain recombines TRBV11-2 with TRBJ1-2; D unresolved. The germline V and J ends were trimmed by 5 bases and 6 bases, with 22 bases remaining between them. This CDR3 contains 16 residues. Per germline, CDR1 SGHAT and CDR2 FQNNGV. The CDR3 region is CASSASGNTLLNGYTF. The CDR3 DNA reads TGTGCCAGCAGCGCGTCGGGAAACACTCTCCTTAATGGCTACACCTTC.

This clone has just one count. CDR3 sequence: CASSPLPGGNEKLFF. The CDR3 coding sequence is TGTGCCAGCTCACCCCTACCAGGGGGGAATGAAAAACTGTTTTTT. The chain recombines TRBV18 with TRBJ1-4, with TRBD1 matching 7 bases. CDR3 length equals 15 residues. The V segment lost 3 bases and the J segment 5 bases; nucleotides outside the gene matches: 6. In germline, CDR1 is KGHSH, CDR2 LQKENI.

This clone came up once. The genes are TRBV11-2 and TRBJ2-3; D is possibly TRBD2 (6 bases). The V end was cut by 5 bases, the J end by 2 bases, with 17 bases between. The CDR3 is 16 amino acids. CDR1 and CDR2 from the germline V gene are SGHAT and FQNNGV. CDR3 sequence reads: CASSPAPLATTDTQYF. The CDR3 DNA reads as TGTGCCAGCAGCCCAGCCCCTCTAGCGACCACAGATACGCAGTATTTT.

The chain recombines TRBV19 with TRBJ2-5; 9 nucleotides line up with TRBD1. Losses at the gene ends were 4 bases for V and 4 bases for J; bases not matched to a gene: 16. Germline CDR1 is LNHDA and CDR2 is SQIVND (reference sequence). The length of the CDR3 is 18 residues. CDR3 loop: CASSSFGTGQLARETQYF. The CDR3 DNA follows: TGTGCCAGTAGTAGTTTCGGGACAGGGCAGCTAGCCCGAGAGACCCAGTACTTC.

The chain carries TRBV30 and TRBJ1-4; 9 positions match TRBD1. V gave up 7 bases and J gave up 8 bases; unmatched junction bases: 8. The V gene's germline CDR1 is GTSNPN and CDR2 SVGIG (reference sequence). The CDR3 is 13 residues long. The CDR3 DNA is TGTGCCTCTCACAGGGGGCGGGAGGAAAAACTGTTTTTT. It encodes CASHRGREEKLFF.

This clone was observed a few times. The chain couples TRBV28 to TRBJ2-7, with unresolved D. The CDR3 length is 14 residues. Germline loops: CDR1 MDHEN, CDR2 SYDVKM. V lost 1 base, J lost 6 bases, and 13 bases lay in between. The CDR3 sequence is CASSLLLTNGEQYF. The CDR3, as DNA: TGTGCCAGCAGTTTATTACTTACTAATGGCGAGCAGTACTTC.

V gene TRBV28 combines with J gene TRBJ2-1, with TRBD2 matching over 9 bases. Germline V gives CDR1 MDHEN, CDR2 SYDVKM. This CDR3 is built from 15 residues. With 3 bases clipped from V and 8 bases from J, the junction kept 8 bases outside the gene matches. CDR3 amino acids: CASSLRGRASHEQFF. CDR3 bases: TGTGCCAGCAGTTTGCGCGGGAGGGCCTCTCATGAGCAGTTCTTC.

The chain couples TRBV5-1 to TRBJ1-1; TRBD1 aligns across 11 bases. V lost 3 bases, J lost 4 bases, and 5 bases stayed unmatched. The CDR3 consists of 15 residues. The germline V gene has CDR1 SGHRS and CDR2 YFSETQ. The CDR3 is CASSYWTGGLTEAFF. In nucleotides, the CDR3 is TGCGCCAGCAGCTACTGGACAGGGGGCCTCACTGAAGCTTTCTTT.

The chain uses TRBV12-1 and TRBJ1-5; TRBD1, the table's D call, was not compared with the DNA. TRBV12-1 counts as a pseudogene. CDR3 size: 15 residues. CDR3 sequence reads: CASSLPHRVRQPQHF. CDR3 DNA sequence: TGTGCCAGCAGCTTACCCCACAGGGTGAGGCAGCCCCAGCATTTT.

For this clone: The sample contains more than one DNA sequence encoding this CDR3. The CDR3 DNA follows: TGCGCCAGCAGTTCTCAGGGTACCGGGGAGCTGTTTTTT. Protein product: CASSSQGTGELFF. The V call is TRBV5-1, the J call TRBJ2-2, with a tentative D call TRBD1 (5 bases). V lost 5 bases, J lost 5 bases, and 10 bases lay in between. Looked up from germline, CDR1 is SGHRS and CDR2 is YFSETQ. The CDR3 consists of 13 residues.

The chain links TRBV28 to TRBJ2-6, with D possibly matching TRBD2 (5 bases). Looked up from germline, CDR1 is MDHEN and CDR2 is SYDVKM. The CDR3 has 19 amino acids. V was pared by 6 bases and J by 0 bases, with 21 bases between. In nucleotides, the CDR3 is TGTGCCAGCAGCCCTTCCGAGGGTATGGAAGTCTCTGGGGCCAACGTCCTGACTTTC. This translates into CASSPSEGMEVSGANVLTF. The full variable domain, in which reference TRBV28 and TRBJ2-6 provide the parts outside the CDR3, is DVKVTQSSRYLVKRTGEKVFLECVQDMDHENMFWYRQDPGLGLRLIYFSYDVKMKEKGDIPEGYSVSREKKERFSLILESASTNQTSMYLCASSPSEGMEVSGANVLTFGAGSRLTVL.

The chain uses TRBV5-1 and TRBJ2-7; 12 bases match TRBD2. Germline lookup yields CDR1 SGHRS and CDR2 YFSETQ. V gave up 0 bases and J gave up 6 bases; unmatched junction bases: 7. The CDR3 loop spans 16 amino acids. This chain's CDR3 is CASSLALASGRAEQYF. The CDR3 DNA reads as TGCGCCAGCAGCTTGGCCCTGGCTAGCGGGAGGGCCGAGCAGTACTTC.

The rearrangement uses TRBV6-5 and TRBJ1-1; D remains unclear. Trimming pared 5 bases from V and 5 bases from J, leaving 6 bases between. Looked up from germline, CDR1 is MNHEY and CDR2 is SVGAGI. This CDR3 is built from 11 residues. For the CDR3, the DNA is TGTGCCAGCAGTAGGAGGACTGAAGCTTTCTTT. Encoded protein: CASSRRTEAFF.

The rearrangement joins TRBV5-1 to TRBJ2-1; 7 nucleotides line up with TRBD2. V dropped 6 bases and J dropped 6; count of bases not matched to a gene: 12. The germline V gene encodes CDR1 SGHRS and CDR2 YFSETQ. The CDR3 runs to 15 residues. CDR3 coding DNA: TGCGCCAGCACCGAGGGGTCGGGAGGTTCCAATGAGCAGTTCTTC. This encodes CASTEGSGGSNEQFF. The entire variable domain, with the rest obtained from reference TRBV5-1 and TRBJ2-1, is as follows: KAGVTQTPRYLIKTRGQQVTLSCSPISGHRSVSWYQQTPGQGLQFLFEYFSETQRNKGNFPGRFSGRQFSNSRSEMNVSTLELGDSALYLCASTEGSGGSNEQFFGPGTRLTVL.

The chain employs TRBV28 and TRBJ1-4; D perhaps matches TRBD1 (6 bases). Germline V CDR1 and CDR2: MDHEN, SYDVKM. The ends were cut back, 7 bases at V and 4 bases at J, with 13 bases in the middle. This CDR3 is built from 14 residues. This CDR3 reads CASTPQGYNEKLFF. CDR3 bases: TGTGCCAGCACGCCGCAGGGGTATAATGAAAAACTGTTTTTT.

This clone was recorded a few times. The CDR3 nucleotides are TGTGCCAGCAGGGACAGTACTGGGGCCAACGTCCTGACTTTC. This encodes CASRDSTGANVLTF. The chain joins TRBV7-2 to TRBJ2-6; a weak D match, TRBD1 (6 bases). Trimming removed 6 bases at V and 2 bases at J, with 8 bases between. Germline CDR1 is SGHTA and CDR2 is FQGNSA. This CDR3 has 14 residues. Variable domain in full (rest from reference TRBV7-2 and TRBJ2-6): GAGVSQSPSNKVTEKGKDVELRCDPISGHTALYWYRQSLGQGLEFLIYFQGNSAPDKSGLPSDRFSAERTGGSVSTLTIQRTQQEDSAVYLCASRDSTGANVLTFGAGSRLTVL.

The chain has TRBV5-4 and TRBJ2-5; TRBD1 agrees at 8 bases. The CDR3 extends over 16 amino acids. From germline, CDR1 is SGHNT and CDR2 YYREEE (reference sequence). V shed 4 bases, J shed 5 bases, and the junction held 13 bases outside the gene matches. The CDR3 region has the DNA TGTGCCAGCAGCGCCGCCTCAGGGGGCGTGGGGGAGACCCAGTACTTC. Its translation is CASSAASGGVGETQYF.

The V gene is TRBV4-2, the J gene TRBJ2-2; 9 nucleotides align to TRBD2. Germline CDR1 is LGHNA and CDR2 is YNFKEQ. V shed 0 bases and J 0 bases; nucleotides not matched to a gene: 5. The CDR3 has 18 residues. The CDR3 nucleotides are TGTGCCAGCAGCCAAGAGCTAGCGGGGACGACGAACACCGGGGAGCTGTTTTTT. Amino acid sequence: CASSQELAGTTNTGELFF.